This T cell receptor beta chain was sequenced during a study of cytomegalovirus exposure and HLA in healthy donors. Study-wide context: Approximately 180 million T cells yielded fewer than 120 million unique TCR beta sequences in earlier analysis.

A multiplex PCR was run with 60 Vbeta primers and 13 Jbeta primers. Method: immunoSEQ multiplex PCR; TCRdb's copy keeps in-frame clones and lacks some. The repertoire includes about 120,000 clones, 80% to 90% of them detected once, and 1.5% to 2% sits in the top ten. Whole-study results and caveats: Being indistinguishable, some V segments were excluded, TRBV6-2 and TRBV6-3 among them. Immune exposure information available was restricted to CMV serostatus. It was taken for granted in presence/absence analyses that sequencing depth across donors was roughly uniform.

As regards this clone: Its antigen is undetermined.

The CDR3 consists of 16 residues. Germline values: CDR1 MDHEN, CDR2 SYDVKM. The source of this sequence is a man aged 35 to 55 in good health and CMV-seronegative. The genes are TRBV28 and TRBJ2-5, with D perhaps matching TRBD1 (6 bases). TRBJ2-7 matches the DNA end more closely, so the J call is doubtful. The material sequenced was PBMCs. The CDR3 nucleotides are TGTGCCAGCAGTAGATTACGGGACACGGCGTTCTACGAGCAGTACTTC. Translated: CASSRLRDTAFYEQYF.